This TCR beta chain was captured in a study of blood T cell repertoires in COVID-19. Across the whole study: Material from acute and convalescent COVID-19 was sourced from the United States, Italy and Spain.

Germline V gene lookup returns CDR1 SGHTA and CDR2 FQGNSA. The CDR3 contains 15 residues. J lost 1 base, V lost 5 bases, and 3 bases had no gene match. Measured with immunoSEQ multiplex PCR; TCRdb has only the in-frame clones, and not every one. The sample lists about 100,000 clones, 88% occurring once. Sample: peripheral blood. The TCR comes from a human donor in a cohort sampled during active COVID-19. This chain joins TRBV7-2 and TRBJ2-4; TRBD1 matches 9 bases. CDR3 region: CASSTGGSAKNIQYF. CDR3 sequence (DNA): TGTGCCAGCAGCACAGGGGGCTCGGCCAAAAACATTCAGTACTTC. Filled out from reference TRBV7-2 and TRBJ2-4, the complete variable domain reads GAGVSQSPSNKVTEKGKDVELRCDPISGHTALYWYRQSLGQGLEFLIYFQGNSAPDKSGLPSDRFSAERTGGSVSTLTIQRTQQEDSAVYLCASSTGGSAKNIQYFGAGTRLSVL.